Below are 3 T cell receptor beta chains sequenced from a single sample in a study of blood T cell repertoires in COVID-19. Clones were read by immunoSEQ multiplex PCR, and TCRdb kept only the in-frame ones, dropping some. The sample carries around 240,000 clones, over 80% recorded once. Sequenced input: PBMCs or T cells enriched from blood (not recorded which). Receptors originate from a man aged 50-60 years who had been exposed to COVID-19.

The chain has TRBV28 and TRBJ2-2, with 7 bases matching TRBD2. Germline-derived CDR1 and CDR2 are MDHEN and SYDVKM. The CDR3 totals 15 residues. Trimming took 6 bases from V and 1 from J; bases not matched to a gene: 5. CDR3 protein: CASSLLAMNTGELFF. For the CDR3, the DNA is TGTGCCAGCAGCTTACTAGCGATGAACACCGGGGAGCTGTTTTTT. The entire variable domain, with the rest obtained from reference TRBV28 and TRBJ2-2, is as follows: DVKVTQSSRYLVKRTGEKVFLECVQDMDHENMFWYRQDPGLGLRLIYFSYDVKMKEKGDIPEGYSVSREKKERFSLILESASTNQTSMYLCASSLLAMNTGELFFGEGSRLTVL.

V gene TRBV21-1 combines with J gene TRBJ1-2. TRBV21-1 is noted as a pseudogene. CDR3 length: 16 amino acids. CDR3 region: CASSVYRTEGNYGYTF. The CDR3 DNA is TGTGCCAGCAGCGTCTATCGGACGGAGGGTAACTATGGCTACACCTTC.

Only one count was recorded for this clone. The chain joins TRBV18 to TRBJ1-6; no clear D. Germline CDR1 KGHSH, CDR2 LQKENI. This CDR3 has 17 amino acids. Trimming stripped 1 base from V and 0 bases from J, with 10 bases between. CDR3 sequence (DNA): TGTGCCAGCTCACCACTGACGGCAGGCTCCTATAATTCACCCCTCCACTTT. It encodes CASSPLTAGSYNSPLHF.